The clone carrying this T cell receptor (beta chain) has just one count. The data are from a study of T cell changes during pregnancy in multiple sclerosis. Measured with immunoSEQ multiplex PCR; TCRdb has only the in-frame clones, and not every one. Among around 130,000 clones listed, about 94% were seen once. Germline CDR1 and CDR2: GTSNPN and SVGIG (reference sequence). V was shortened by 8 bases and J by 6 bases, with 13 bases between the two germline ends. The CDR3 has 11 amino acids. The source was peripheral blood, collected before pregnancy. This sequence was found in a female donor with multiple sclerosis, enrolled in a pregnancy study. This chain connects TRBV30 to TRBJ1-1; D is possibly TRBD1 (6 bases). The CDR3 sequence is CATQGPSEAFF. In DNA form, the CDR3 reads TGTGCCACTCAGGGGCCCTCTGAAGCTTTCTTT.